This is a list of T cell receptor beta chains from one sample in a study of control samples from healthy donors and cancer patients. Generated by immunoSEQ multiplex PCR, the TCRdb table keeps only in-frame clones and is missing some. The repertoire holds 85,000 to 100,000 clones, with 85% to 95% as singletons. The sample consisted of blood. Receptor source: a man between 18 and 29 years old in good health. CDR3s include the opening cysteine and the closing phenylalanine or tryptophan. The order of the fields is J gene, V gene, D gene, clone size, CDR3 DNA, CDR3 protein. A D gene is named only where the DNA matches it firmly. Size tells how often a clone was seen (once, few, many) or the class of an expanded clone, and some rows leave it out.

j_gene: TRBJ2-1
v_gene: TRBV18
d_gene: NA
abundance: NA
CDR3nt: TGTGCCAGCTCACCACTCGGACAAGAGCAGTTCTTC
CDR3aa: CASSPLGQEQFF

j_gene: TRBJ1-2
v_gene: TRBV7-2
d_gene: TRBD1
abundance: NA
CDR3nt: TGTGCCAGCAGCCACTACTTAACAGGGGAGGATGGCTACACCTTC
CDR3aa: CASSHYLTGEDGYTF

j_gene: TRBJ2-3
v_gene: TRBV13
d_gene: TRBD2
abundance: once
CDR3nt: TGTGCCAGCAGCGAGAGACTAGCACAACGGGAGACAGATACGCAGTATTTT
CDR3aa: CASSERLAQRETDTQYF

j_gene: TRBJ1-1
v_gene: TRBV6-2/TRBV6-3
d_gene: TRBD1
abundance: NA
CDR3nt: TGTGCCAGCAGTTACTCGATGGGACAGGGGCAAGGGGACACTGAAGCTTTCTTT
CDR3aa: CASSYSMGQGQGDTEAFF

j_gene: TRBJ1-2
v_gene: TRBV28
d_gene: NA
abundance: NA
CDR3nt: TGTGCCACCAACAGTAACGTCGAGCGTTTTAGATATGGCTACACCTTC
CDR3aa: CATNSNVERFRYGYTF

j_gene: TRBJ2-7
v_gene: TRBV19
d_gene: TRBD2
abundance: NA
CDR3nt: TGTGCCAGTAGCTGGACTAGCGGACGCTCCTACGAGCAGTACTTC
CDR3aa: CASSWTSGRSYEQYF

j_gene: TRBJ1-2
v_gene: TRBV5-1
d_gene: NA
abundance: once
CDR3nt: TGCGCCAGCAGCTTGGGGAGTCGTGGGGCGTTTGGCTACACCTTC
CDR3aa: CASSLGSRGAFGYTF

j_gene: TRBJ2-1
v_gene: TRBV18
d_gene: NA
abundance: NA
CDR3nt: TGTGCCAGCTCACCACCGGTTAGGTATAATGAGCAGTTCTTC
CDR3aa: CASSPPVRYNEQFF

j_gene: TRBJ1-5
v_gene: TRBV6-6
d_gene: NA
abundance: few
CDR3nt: TGTGCCAGCAGTTATGACAGTGAGCAGCCCCAGCATTTT
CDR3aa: CASSYDSEQPQHF

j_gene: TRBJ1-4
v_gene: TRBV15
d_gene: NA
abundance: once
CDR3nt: TGTGCCACCAGCAGAGATCTCGCAGGGCTAGATGAAAAACTGTTTTTT
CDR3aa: CATSRDLAGLDEKLFF

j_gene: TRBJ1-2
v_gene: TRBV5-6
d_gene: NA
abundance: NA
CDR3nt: TGTGCCAGCAGCTTAGGGGAGATCTATGGCTACACCTTC
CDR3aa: CASSLGEIYGYTF

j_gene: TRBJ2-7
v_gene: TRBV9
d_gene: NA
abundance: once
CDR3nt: TGTGCCAGCAGCGTAAGGCCCTCCTACGAGCAGTACTTC
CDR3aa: CASSVRPSYEQYF

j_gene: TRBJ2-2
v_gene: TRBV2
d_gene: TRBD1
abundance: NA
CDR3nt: TGTGCCAGCAGCCGGACAGGGGGAGACACCGGGGAGCTGTTTTTT
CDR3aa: CASSRTGGDTGELFF

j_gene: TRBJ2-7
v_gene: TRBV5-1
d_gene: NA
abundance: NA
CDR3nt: TGCGCCAGCAGCCCGGAGGCTACAGCAGGGGAGCAGTACTTC
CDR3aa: CASSPEATAGEQYF

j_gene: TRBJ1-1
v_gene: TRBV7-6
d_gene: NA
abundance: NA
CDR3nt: TGTGCCAGTAAAAAAGTAGATCAGGTGAACACTGAAGCTTTCTTT
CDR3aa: CASKKVDQVNTEAFF

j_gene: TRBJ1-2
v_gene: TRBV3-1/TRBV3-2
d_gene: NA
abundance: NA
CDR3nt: TGTGCCAGCAGCCTGGATCTTCTGTATGGCTACACCTTC
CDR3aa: CASSLDLLYGYTF

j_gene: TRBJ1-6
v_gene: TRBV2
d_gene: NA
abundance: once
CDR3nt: TGTGCCAGCAGTGAACGGGGCGATAATTCACCCCTCCACTTT
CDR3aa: CASSERGDNSPLHF

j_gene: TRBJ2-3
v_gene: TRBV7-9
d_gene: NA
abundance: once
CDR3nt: TGTGCCAGCAGCCCCCTCGGGGTGAGCACAGATACGCAGTATTTT
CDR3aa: CASSPLGVSTDTQYF

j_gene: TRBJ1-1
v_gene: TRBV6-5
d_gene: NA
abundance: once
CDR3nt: TGTGCCAGCAGCCGATGGTCCATGAACACTGAAGCTTTCTTT
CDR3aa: CASSRWSMNTEAFF

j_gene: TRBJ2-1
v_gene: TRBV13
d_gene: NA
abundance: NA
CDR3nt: TGTGCCAGCAGCTTAGGGGGGAGCTCCTACAATGAGCAGTTCTTC
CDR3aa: CASSLGGSSYNEQFF

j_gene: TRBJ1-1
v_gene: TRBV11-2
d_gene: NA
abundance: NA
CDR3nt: TGTGCCAGCAGCTCTCGGGTGGGCAGATTGAACACTGAAGCTTTCTTT
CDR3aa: CASSSRVGRLNTEAFF

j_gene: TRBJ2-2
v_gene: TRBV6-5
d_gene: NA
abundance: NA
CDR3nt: TGTGCCAGCAGTTACTCTCCGCAGGGCTTCACCGGGGAGCTGTTTTTT
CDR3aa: CASSYSPQGFTGELFF

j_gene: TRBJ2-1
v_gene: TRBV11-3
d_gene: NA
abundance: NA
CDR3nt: TGTGCCAGCAGCCTTAGCGGAAGCTCCTACAATGAGCAGTTCTTC
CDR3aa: CASSLSGSSYNEQFF

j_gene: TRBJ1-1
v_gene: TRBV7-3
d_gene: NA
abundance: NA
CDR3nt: TGTGCCAGCAGCTCCGACAGGAACACTGAAGCTTTCTTT
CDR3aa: CASSSDRNTEAFF

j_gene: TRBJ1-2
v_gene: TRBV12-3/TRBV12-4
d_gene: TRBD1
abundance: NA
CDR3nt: TGTGCCAGCAGTTTAACAGGGGACTATGGCTACACCTTC
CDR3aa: CASSLTGDYGYTF

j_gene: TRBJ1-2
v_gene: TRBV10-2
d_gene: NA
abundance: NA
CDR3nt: TGCGCCAGCAGTGACGGGTCCTATGGCTACACCTTC
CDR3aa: CASSDGSYGYTF

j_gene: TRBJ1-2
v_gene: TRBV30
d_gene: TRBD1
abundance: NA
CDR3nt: TGTGCCTGCATGGGCTCGGGACAGGGGAATGGCTACACCTTC
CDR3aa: CACMGSGQGNGYTF

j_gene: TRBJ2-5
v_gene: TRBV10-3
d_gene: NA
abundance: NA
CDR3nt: TGTGCCATCAGTGGACGCGAGGAAGAGACCCAGTACTTC
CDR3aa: CAISGREEETQYF

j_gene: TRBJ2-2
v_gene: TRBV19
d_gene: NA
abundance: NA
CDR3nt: TGTGCCAGTAGTATGGGTAGGGCCACCGGGGAGCTGTTTTTT
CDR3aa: CASSMGRATGELFF

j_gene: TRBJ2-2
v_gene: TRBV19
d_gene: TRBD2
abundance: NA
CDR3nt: TGTGCCAGTAGTCCCGGACTAGCGGGGAACGGGGAGCTGTTTTTT
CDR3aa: CASSPGLAGNGELFF

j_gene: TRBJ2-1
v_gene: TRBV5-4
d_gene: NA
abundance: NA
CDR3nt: TGTGCCAGCAGCTTGCCCGTTGGGGGTGAGCAGTTCTTC
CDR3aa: CASSLPVGGEQFF

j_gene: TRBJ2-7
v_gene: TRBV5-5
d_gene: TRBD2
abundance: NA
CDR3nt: TGTGCCAGCAGCTTGGGGACTAGCGGGAGTGCGATCTTAGGGTACGAGCAGTACTTC
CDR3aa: CASSLGTSGSAILGYEQYF

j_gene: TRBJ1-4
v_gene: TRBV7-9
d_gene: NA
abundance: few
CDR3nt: TGTGCCAGCAGCTCCGGGACACCCGATGGAAAACTGTTTTTT
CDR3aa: CASSSGTPDGKLFF

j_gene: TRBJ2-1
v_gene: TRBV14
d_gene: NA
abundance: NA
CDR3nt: TGTGCCAGCAGCCAAGATCGGGCAGGGTCTATCTTCTACAATGAGCAGTTCTTC
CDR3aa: CASSQDRAGSIFYNEQFF

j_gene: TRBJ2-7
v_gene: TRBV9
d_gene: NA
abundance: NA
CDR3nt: TGTGCCAGCAGCGTAGCGGGGGACGGGCGGTACGAGCAGTACTTC
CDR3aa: CASSVAGDGRYEQYF

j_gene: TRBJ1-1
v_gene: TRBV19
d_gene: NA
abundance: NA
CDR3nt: TGTGCCAGTAGTATAAGGGGGGGTGAAGCTTTCTTT
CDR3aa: CASSIRGGEAFF

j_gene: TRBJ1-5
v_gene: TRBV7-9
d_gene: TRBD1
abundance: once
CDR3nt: TGTGCCAGCAACTCCGGGACAGGGATTCAGCCCCAGCATTTT
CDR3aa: CASNSGTGIQPQHF

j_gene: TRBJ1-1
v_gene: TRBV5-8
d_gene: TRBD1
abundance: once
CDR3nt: TGTGCCACCAAAATCCGGGACAGAACTGAAGCTTTCTTT
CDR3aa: CATKIRDRTEAFF

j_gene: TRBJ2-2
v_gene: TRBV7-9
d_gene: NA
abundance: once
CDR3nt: TGTGCCAGCAGTCTTGGTACCGGGGAGCTGTTTTTT
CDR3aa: CASSLGTGELFF

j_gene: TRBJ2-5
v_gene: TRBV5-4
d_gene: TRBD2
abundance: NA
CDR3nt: TGTGCCAGCACGCCCCGGGGCAAGCGGGAGGGCCAAGAGACCCAGTACTTC
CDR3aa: CASTPRGKREGQETQYF

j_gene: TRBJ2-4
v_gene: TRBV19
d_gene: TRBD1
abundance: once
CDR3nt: TGTGCCAGTAGCCTGACAGGGGGGTTGGACATTCAGTACTTC
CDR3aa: CASSLTGGLDIQYF

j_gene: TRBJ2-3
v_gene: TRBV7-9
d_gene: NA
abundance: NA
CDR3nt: TGTGCCAGCAGCCCACTTAGAGATACGCAGTATTTT
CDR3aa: CASSPLRDTQYF

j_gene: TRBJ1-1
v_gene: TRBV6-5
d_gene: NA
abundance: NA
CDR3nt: TGTGCCAGCAGCCCCCCCTGGGACGCCGGTACTGAAGCTTTCTTT
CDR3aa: CASSPPWDAGTEAFF

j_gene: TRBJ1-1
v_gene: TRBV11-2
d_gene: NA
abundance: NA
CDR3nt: TGTGCCAGCAGCTTAGACGGCATGGGACCACTCGTGGGGGTTTTCTTT
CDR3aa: CASSLDGMGPLVGVFF

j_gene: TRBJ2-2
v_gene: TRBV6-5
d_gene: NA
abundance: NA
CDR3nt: TGTGCCAGCAAAGGAGATAGCGACACCGGGGAGCTGTTTTTT
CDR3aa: CASKGDSDTGELFF

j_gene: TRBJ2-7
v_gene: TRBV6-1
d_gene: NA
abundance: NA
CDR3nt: TGTGCCAGCAGTGAAGAATTGGGCGGCGGTCCGCGGGGTGGGTTGTCCTACGAGCAGTACTTC
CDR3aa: CASSEELGGGPRGGLSYEQYF

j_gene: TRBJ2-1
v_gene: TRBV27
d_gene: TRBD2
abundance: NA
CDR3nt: TGTGCCAGCAGGCTAGCGGGAAACAATGAGCAGTTCTTC
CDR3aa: CASRLAGNNEQFF

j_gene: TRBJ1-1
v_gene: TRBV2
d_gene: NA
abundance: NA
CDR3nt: TGTGCCAGCAGTGACGGGGGGCCCACTGAAGCTTTCTTT
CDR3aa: CASSDGGPTEAFF

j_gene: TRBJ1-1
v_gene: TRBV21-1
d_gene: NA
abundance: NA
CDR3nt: TGTGCCAGCAGCAGGAGGAGAACAGAGAGCGTTGGCACTGAAGCTTTCTTT
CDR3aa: CASSRRRTESVGTEAFF

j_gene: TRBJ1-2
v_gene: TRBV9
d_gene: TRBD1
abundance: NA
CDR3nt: TGTGCCAGCAGCGCCGCCGCGTCGACAGGGGGCTATGGCTACACCTTC
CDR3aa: CASSAAASTGGYGYTF

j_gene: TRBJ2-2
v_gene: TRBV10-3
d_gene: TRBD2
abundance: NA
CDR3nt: TGTGCCATGGGGCTGACTAGCGGGGACACCGGGGAGCTGTTTTTT
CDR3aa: CAMGLTSGDTGELFF